Below, 25 T cell receptor beta chains from the same sample are listed, as sequenced in a study of T cell clonotyping in hematopoietic cell transplantation. Here immunoSEQ multiplex PCR was the method, and the copy in TCRdb shows in-frame clones only, minus some. The sample lists around 13,000 clones, approximately 80% occurring once. The material was PBMCs, obtained 100 days after allogeneic stem cell transplant. These receptors all stem from a female patient aged 40-50 years who had an allogeneic stem cell transplant from a related donor, so T cells may come from the graft donor. Some clones in this sample may be carry-over from other donors' samples.

The chain couples TRBV30 to TRBJ1-6, with TRBD1 matching over 7 bases. The CDR3 covers 15 residues. The germline gives CDR1 GTSNPN, CDR2 SVGIG (reference sequence). Losses at the gene ends were 8 bases for V and 5 bases for J; bases not matched to a gene: 12. CDR3 nucleotides: TGTGCCGGGTCAGGGGGGCTTCGTAATAATTCACCCCTCCACTTT. The encoded protein is CAGSGGLRNNSPLHF.

CDR3 loop: CASTPLSGERVHEQYF. CDR3 coding DNA: TGTGCCAGCACCCCTTTATCCGGGGAACGGGTCCACGAGCAGTACTTC. The chain employs TRBV27 and TRBJ2-7, with TRBD2 as a possible D gene (5 bases). In germline, CDR1 is MNHEY, CDR2 SMNVEV (reference sequence). V was cut by 7 bases and J by 5 bases, with 24 bases left in between. The CDR3 has 16 residues.

The genes are TRBV11-2 and TRBJ1-2, with D tentatively TRBD1 (5 bases). CDR3 length equals 15 residues. The V gene's germline CDR1 is SGHAT and CDR2 FQNNGV. V lost 2 bases and J lost 8, with 18 bases in between. CDR3 amino acids: CASSLSHVGGLGYTF. The CDR3 bases are TGTGCCAGCAGCTTAAGCCATGTTGGGGGTCTAGGCTACACCTTC.

This chain links TRBV11-1 with TRBJ1-6; D unclear. Germline V CDR1 and CDR2: SGHAT, FQDESV (reference sequence). The V end lost 4 bases, the J end lost 0 bases, and 10 bases lay between the germline ends. The CDR3 is 16 amino acids. DNA for the CDR3: TGTGCCAGCAGCTCCCTCCAGAGCTCCTATAATTCACCCCTCCACTTT. Protein: CASSSLQSSYNSPLHF.

The chain has TRBV4-1 and TRBJ2-1, with D possibly matching TRBD2 (5 bases). The ends were cut back, 6 bases at V and 2 bases at J, with 17 bases in the middle. Germline CDR1 and CDR2: MGHRA and YSYEKL. The CDR3 consists of 16 residues. The CDR3 protein is CASSRIIAGTYNEQFF. The CDR3, as DNA: TGCGCCAGCAGTCGCATTATTGCGGGCACCTACAATGAGCAGTTCTTC.

The gene calls are TRBV4-2 and TRBJ2-3; 7 nucleotides align to TRBD2. V lost 0 bases and J lost 6; bases outside the gene matches: 6. The germline V gene encodes CDR1 LGHNA and CDR2 YNFKEQ. The CDR3 loop spans 15 amino acids. CDR3 sequence: CASSQEGRAGDTQYF. The CDR3 DNA is TGTGCCAGCAGCCAAGAAGGGAGGGCCGGGGATACGCAGTATTTT.

This chain links TRBV28 with TRBJ2-7, with 7 bases identical to TRBD1. Germline V gene data show CDR1 as MDHEN and CDR2 as SYDVKM. Trimming cost V 4 bases and J 11 bases; bases outside gene matches: 8. This CDR3 is built from 12 residues. The CDR3, as DNA: TGTGCCAGCAGTTCCCACTCAGGGACAGAGTACTTC. Translation: CASSSHSGTEYF. The whole variable domain, filled in from reference TRBV28 and TRBJ2-7, reads DVKVTQSSRYLVKRTGEKVFLECVQDMDHENMFWYRQDPGLGLRLIYFSYDVKMKEKGDIPEGYSVSREKKERFSLILESASTNQTSMYLCASSSHSGTEYFGPGTRLTVT.

For the CDR3, the DNA is TGTGCCAGCAGCTTAGATCTGGGTTCCGGGGAGCTGTTTTTT. It yields the protein CASSLDLGSGELFF. This chain joins TRBV7-7 and TRBJ2-2, with no clear D. Trimming stripped 1 base from V and 6 bases from J, with 9 bases between. There are 14 residues in the CDR3. Per germline, CDR1 SSHAT and CDR2 FNYEAQ (reference sequence).

This chain uses TRBV30 with TRBJ1-2; D is unresolved. Per the germline V gene, CDR1 is GTSNPN and CDR2 is SVGIG (reference sequence). CDR3 length equals 13 residues. V dropped 0 bases and J dropped 0 bases, with 5 bases sitting between them. Here the CDR3 DNA reads TGTGCCTGGAGTGTACAGCCTAACTATGGCTACACCTTC. This sequence encodes CAWSVQPNYGYTF. The full variable domain, completed using reference TRBV30 and TRBJ1-2, is SQTIHQWPATLVQPVGSPLSLECTVEGTSNPNLYWYRQAAGRGLQLLFYSVGIGQISSEVPQNLSASRPQDRQFILSSKKLLLSDSGFYLCAWSVQPNYGYTFGSGTRLTVV.

The gene calls are TRBV27 and TRBJ1-1; D is possibly TRBD1 (5 bases). The CDR3 contains 12 residues. Germline V gene data show CDR1 as MNHEY and CDR2 as SMNVEV (reference sequence). Trimming stripped 5 bases from V and 1 base from J, with 5 bases between. The CDR3 protein is CASSDRNTEAFF. The CDR3 DNA is TGTGCCAGCAGTGACAGGAACACTGAAGCTTTCTTT.

V gene TRBV5-1 combines with J gene TRBJ1-2, with 8 bases matching TRBD1. This CDR3 spans 14 amino acids. CDR1 SGHRS and CDR2 YFSETQ come from the germline V gene. V trimming: 0 bases; J trimming: 10 bases; junction bases outside the gene matches: 8. DNA for the CDR3: TGCGCCAGCAGCTTGGGTGGCCAGGGGGCGAACTACACCTTC. This gives the protein CASSLGGQGANYTF.

This clone was counted once. The chain couples TRBV7-9 to TRBJ1-2; D unresolved. The CDR3 spans 14 residues. Per the germline V gene, CDR1 is SEHNR and CDR2 is FQNEAQ (reference sequence). Trimming shortened V by 3 bases and J by 5 bases, and 13 bases separated the two germline ends. The CDR3 region is CASSLSSALYGYTF. CDR3 sequence (DNA): TGTGCCAGCAGCTTGAGTTCTGCCCTGTATGGCTACACCTTC.

The rearrangement uses TRBV7-6 and TRBJ2-2, with D possibly matching TRBD1 (5 bases). The CDR3 covers 15 residues. Germline CDR1 is SGHVS and CDR2 is FNYEAQ. The V and J ends lost 5 bases and 4 bases respectively, with 14 bases between them. The chain's CDR3 is CASSLRTRFTGELFF. The CDR3, as DNA: TGTGCCAGCAGCCTTAGGACAAGGTTCACCGGGGAGCTGTTTTTT.

The chain uses TRBV2 and TRBJ2-3; D unclear. The CDR3 consists of 13 residues. In germline, CDR1 is SNHLY, CDR2 FYNNEI. V was pared by 6 bases and J by 2 bases, with 9 bases between. Here the CDR3 DNA reads TGTGCCAGCAGCCCCCCCTTCACAGATACGCAGTATTTT. It is translated as CASSPPFTDTQYF.

The chain employs TRBV6-1 and TRBJ1-2; D is ambiguous. The germline gives CDR1 MNHNS, CDR2 SASEGT. CDR3 length equals 14 residues. V dropped 2 bases and J dropped 7 bases, with 14 bases sitting between them. The CDR3 region is CASSEYSGLGGYTF. The DNA of the CDR3 is TGTGCCAGCAGTGAATATTCGGGGTTGGGTGGCTACACCTTC.

J is TRBJ2-6 and V is TRBV14; the D gene is possibly TRBD2 (6 bases). Germline V CDR1 and CDR2: SGHDN, FVKESK. This CDR3 has 16 amino acids. Deletions cut 3 bases from V and 2 bases from J, with 11 bases between. CDR3 protein: CASSQRGMAGANVLTF. In nucleotides, the CDR3 is TGTGCCAGCAGCCAGCGGGGAATGGCTGGGGCCAACGTCCTGACTTTC. Full variable domain (missing parts from reference TRBV14 and TRBJ2-6): EAGVTQFPSHSVIEKGQTVTLRCDPISGHDNLYWYRRVMGKEIKFLLHFVKESKQDESGMPNNRFLAERTGGTYSTLKVQPAELEDSGVYFCASSQRGMAGANVLTFGAGSRLTVL.

The chain combines TRBV13 with TRBJ2-3; 8 positions agree with TRBD2. Germline CDR1 is PRHDT and CDR2 is FYEKMQ (reference sequence). This CDR3 has 16 residues. V lost 3 bases and J lost 4; bases outside the gene matches: 9. CDR3 sequence reads: CASSFIAGSVSDTQYF. The CDR3 coding sequence is TGTGCCAGCAGCTTCATAGCGGGAAGTGTTTCAGATACGCAGTATTTT.

The chain's CDR3 is CASSLAQSSGNTIYF. DNA for the CDR3: TGCGCCAGCAGCTTGGCGCAGAGCTCTGGAAACACCATATATTTT. V is TRBV5-1 and J is TRBJ1-3, with D unclear. V was pared by 0 bases and J by 0 bases, with 7 bases between. Germline lookup yields CDR1 SGHRS and CDR2 YFSETQ. There are 15 residues in the CDR3. The whole variable domain, remainder taken from reference TRBV5-1 and TRBJ1-3, is KAGVTQTPRYLIKTRGQQVTLSCSPISGHRSVSWYQQTPGQGLQFLFEYFSETQRNKGNFPGRFSGRQFSNSRSEMNVSTLELGDSALYLCASSLAQSSGNTIYFGEGSWLTVV.

The V and J genes are TRBV30 and TRBJ2-7; D gene uncertain. Germline V gene sequence: CDR1 GTSNPN, CDR2 SVGIG (reference sequence). The CDR3 is 12 amino acids. Trimming removed 0 bases from V and 2 bases from J, with 5 bases in between. Written as DNA, the CDR3 is TGTGCCTGGAGTGTAACGGCCTACGAGCAGTACTTC. It is translated as CAWSVTAYEQYF.

The V gene is TRBV28, the J gene TRBJ1-6; D gene ambiguous. The CDR3 totals 13 residues. Between the trimmed V and J ends, which lost 6 bases and 8 bases, there was a span of 11 bases. Germline V gene lookup returns CDR1 MDHEN and CDR2 SYDVKM. DNA for the CDR3: TGTGCCAGCAGCCTTCCGGGTGATTCACCCCTCCACTTT. Its translation: CASSLPGDSPLHF. The full variable domain, with the rest looked up from reference TRBV28 and TRBJ1-6, is DVKVTQSSRYLVKRTGEKVFLECVQDMDHENMFWYRQDPGLGLRLIYFSYDVKMKEKGDIPEGYSVSREKKERFSLILESASTNQTSMYLCASSLPGDSPLHFGNGTRLTVT.

The chain joins TRBV28 to TRBJ1-5; TRBD1 is a possible D gene (5 bases). CDR3 length equals 15 residues. Germline assignment: CDR1 MDHEN and CDR2 SYDVKM. Trimming took off 2 bases at V and 3 bases at J, with 11 bases between the two ends. CDR3 nucleotides: TGTGCCAGCAGTTTACGGCAGGGAATCAATCAGCCCCAGCATTTT. Its translation: CASSLRQGINQPQHF.

This clone was seen more than once but under ten times. The genes are TRBV2 and TRBJ2-3; 10 bases map to TRBD1. This CDR3 is built from 15 residues. The germline CDR1 and CDR2 sequences are SNHLY and FYNNEI. V lost 3 bases to trimming and J lost 4 bases; unmatched junction nucleotides: 4. In nucleotides, the CDR3 is TGTGCCAGCAGTGATCCCGGGACAGGGGCAGATACGCAGTATTTT. It yields the protein CASSDPGTGADTQYF.

This sequence joins TRBV19 and TRBJ1-2; TRBD1 agrees at 7 bases. The CDR3 has 15 amino acids. V gave up 4 bases and J gave up 2 bases; unmatched junction bases: 7. Germline V gives CDR1 LNHDA, CDR2 SQIVND (reference sequence). CDR3 bases: TGTGCCAGTAGTACCGCCGGGACAGAGAACTATGGCTACACCTTC. Translation gives CASSTAGTENYGYTF.

This clone was recorded only once. V usage is TRBV7-6 and J usage is TRBJ2-5; TRBD1 matches at 7 bases. CDR1 and CDR2 (germline): SGHVS, FNYEAQ. This CDR3 is built from 14 residues. The V gene end was trimmed by 3 bases and the J gene end by 4 bases; junction bases not matched to a gene: 5. CDR3 protein: CASSFGDSSETQYF. DNA for the CDR3: TGTGCCAGCAGCTTCGGGGACAGTTCAGAGACCCAGTACTTC.

For this clone: One junction end does not reproduce the germline sequence, and a read error may be involved. The chain joins TRBV2 to TRBJ2-3; 7 bases map to TRBD1. This CDR3 is 15 amino acids long. Germline V lookup: CDR1 SNHLY, CDR2 FYNNEI. The CDR3 DNA reads TGTGCCAGCAGAGAAGACAGGGCCCCCCAGTTCACGCAGTATTTT. As protein: CASREDRAPQFTQYF. Combining the CDR3 with reference TRBV2 and TRBJ2-3 gives the whole variable domain EPEVTQTPSHQVTQMGQEVILRCVPISNHLYFYWYRQILGQKVEFLVSFYNNEISEKSEIFDDQFSVERPDGSNFTLKIRSTKLEDSAMYFCASREDRAPQFTQYFGPGTRLTVL.